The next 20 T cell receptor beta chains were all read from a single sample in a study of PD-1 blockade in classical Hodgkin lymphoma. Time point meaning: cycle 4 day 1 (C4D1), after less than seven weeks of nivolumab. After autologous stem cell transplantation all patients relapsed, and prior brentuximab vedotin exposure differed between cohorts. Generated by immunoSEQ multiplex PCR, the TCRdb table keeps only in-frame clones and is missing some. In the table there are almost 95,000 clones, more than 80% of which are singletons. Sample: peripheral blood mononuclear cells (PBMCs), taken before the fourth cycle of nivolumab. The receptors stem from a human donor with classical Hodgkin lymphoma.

CDR3 amino acids: CAISESGQGDHEQYF. The CDR3 DNA is TGTGCCATCAGTGAGTCGGGACAGGGCGATCACGAGCAGTACTTC. The chain carries TRBV10-3 and TRBJ2-7; 9 bases are shared with TRBD1. V shed 0 bases, J shed 5 bases, and the junction held 5 bases outside the gene matches. The V gene's germline CDR1 is ENHRY and CDR2 SYGVKD. The CDR3 runs to 15 residues.

CDR3 nucleotides: TGCGCCAGCAGCTTGGAGGACAGGCCGGCTTTCTTT. As protein: CASSLEDRPAFF. This chain uses TRBV5-1 with TRBJ1-1; 7 positions match TRBD1. This CDR3 has 12 residues. The V and J ends lost 0 bases and 11 bases, in that order; junction bases with no gene match: 4. Germline loops: CDR1 SGHRS, CDR2 YFSETQ.

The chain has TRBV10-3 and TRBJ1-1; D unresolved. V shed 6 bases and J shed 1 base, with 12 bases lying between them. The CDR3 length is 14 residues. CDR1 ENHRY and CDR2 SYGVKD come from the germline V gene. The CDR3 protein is CAIREAEGNTEAFF. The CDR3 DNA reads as TGTGCCATCAGGGAGGCCGAGGGGAACACTGAAGCTTTCTTT.

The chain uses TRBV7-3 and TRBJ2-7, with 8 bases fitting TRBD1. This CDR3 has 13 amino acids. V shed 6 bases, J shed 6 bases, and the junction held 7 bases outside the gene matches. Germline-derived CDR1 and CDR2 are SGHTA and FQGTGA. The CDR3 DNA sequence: TGTGCCAGCAGTTGGCGACAGGGGACCGAGCAGTACTTC. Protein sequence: CASSWRQGTEQYF.

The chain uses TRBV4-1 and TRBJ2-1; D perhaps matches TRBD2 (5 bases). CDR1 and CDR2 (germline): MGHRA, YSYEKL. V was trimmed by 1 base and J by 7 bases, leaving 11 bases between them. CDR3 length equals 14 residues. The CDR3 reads CASSQGMRRNEQFF. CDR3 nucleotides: TGCGCCAGCAGCCAAGGGATGAGGAGGAATGAGCAGTTCTTC.

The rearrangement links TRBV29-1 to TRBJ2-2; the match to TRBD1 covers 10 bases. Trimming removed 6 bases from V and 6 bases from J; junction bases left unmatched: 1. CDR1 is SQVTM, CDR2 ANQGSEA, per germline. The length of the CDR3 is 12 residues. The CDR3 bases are TGCAGCGTGGGGACAGGGGCCGGGGAGCTGTTTTTT. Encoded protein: CSVGTGAGELFF.

CDR3 protein: CASSLTNADTQYF. The CDR3 coding sequence is TGTGCCAGCAGCTTAACAAACGCAGATACGCAGTATTTT. This sequence joins TRBV7-3 and TRBJ2-3; no firm D call. V was cut by 0 bases and J by 4 bases, with 5 bases left in between. The CDR3 contains 13 residues. From germline, CDR1 is SGHTA and CDR2 FQGTGA. The full variable domain, rest sourced from reference TRBV7-3 and TRBJ2-3, is GAGVSQTPSNKVTEKGKYVELRCDPISGHTALYWYRQSLGQGPEFLIYFQGTGAADDSGLPNDRFFAVRPEGSVSTLKIQRTERGDSAVYLCASSLTNADTQYFGPGTRLTVL.

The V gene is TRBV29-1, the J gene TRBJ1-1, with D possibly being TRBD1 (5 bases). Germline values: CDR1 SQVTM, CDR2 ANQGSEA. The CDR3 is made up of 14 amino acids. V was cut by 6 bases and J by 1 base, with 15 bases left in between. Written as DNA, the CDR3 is TGCAGCGTCCGCCCCGGGACTGCGAACACTGAAGCTTTCTTT. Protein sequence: CSVRPGTANTEAFF.

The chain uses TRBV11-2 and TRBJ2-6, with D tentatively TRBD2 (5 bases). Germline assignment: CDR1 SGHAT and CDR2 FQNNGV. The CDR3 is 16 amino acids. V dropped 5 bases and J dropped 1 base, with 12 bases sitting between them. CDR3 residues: CASSTYTGSGANVLTF. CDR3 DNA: TGTGCCAGCAGCACTTATACGGGATCTGGGGCCAACGTCCTGACTTTC. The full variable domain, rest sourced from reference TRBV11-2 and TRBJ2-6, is EAGVAQSPRYKIIEKRQSVAFWCNPISGHATLYWYQQILGQGPKLLIQFQNNGVVDDSQLPKDRFSAERLKGVDSTLKIQPAKLEDSAVYLCASSTYTGSGANVLTFGAGSRLTVL.

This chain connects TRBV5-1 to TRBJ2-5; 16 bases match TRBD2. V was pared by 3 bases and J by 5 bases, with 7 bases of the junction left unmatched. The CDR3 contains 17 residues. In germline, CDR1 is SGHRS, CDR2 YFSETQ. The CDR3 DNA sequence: TGCGCCAGCAGCTCGGGACTAGCGGGAGGGGCCACCGAGACCCAGTACTTC. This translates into CASSSGLAGGATETQYF.

CDR3 in DNA: TGTGCCAGCAGTTTTAGGGATCGACTAGCGGGAAGTACAGATACGCAGTATTTT. Translated, it gives CASSFRDRLAGSTDTQYF. The V and J genes are TRBV28 and TRBJ2-3; 11 bases align to TRBD2. The CDR3 has 18 residues. V shed 3 bases and J 3 bases; nucleotides not matched to a gene: 11. CDR1 and CDR2 (germline): MDHEN, SYDVKM.

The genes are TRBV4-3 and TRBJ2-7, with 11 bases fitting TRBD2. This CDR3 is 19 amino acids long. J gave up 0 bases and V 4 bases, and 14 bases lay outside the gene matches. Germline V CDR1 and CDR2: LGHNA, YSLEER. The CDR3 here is CASSPKAGLAGGSSYEQYF. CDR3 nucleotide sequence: TGCGCCAGCAGCCCCAAGGCAGGGCTAGCGGGAGGAAGCTCCTACGAGCAGTACTTC.

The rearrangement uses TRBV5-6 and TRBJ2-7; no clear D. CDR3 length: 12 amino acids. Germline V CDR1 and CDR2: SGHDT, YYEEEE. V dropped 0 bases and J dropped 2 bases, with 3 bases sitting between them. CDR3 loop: CASSLATYEQYF. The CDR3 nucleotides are TGTGCCAGCAGCTTGGCCACCTACGAGCAGTACTTC.

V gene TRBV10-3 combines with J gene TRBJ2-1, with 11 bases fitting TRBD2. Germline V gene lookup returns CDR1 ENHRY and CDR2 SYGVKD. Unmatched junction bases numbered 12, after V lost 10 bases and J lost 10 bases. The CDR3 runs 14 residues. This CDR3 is CATAGLAESGEQFF. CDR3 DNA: TGTGCCACAGCGGGACTAGCGGAAAGCGGGGAGCAGTTCTTC.

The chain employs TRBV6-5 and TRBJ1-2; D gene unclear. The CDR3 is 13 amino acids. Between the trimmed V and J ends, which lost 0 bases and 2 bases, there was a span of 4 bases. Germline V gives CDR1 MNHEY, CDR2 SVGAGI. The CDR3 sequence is CASSYSWNYGYTF. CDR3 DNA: TGTGCCAGCAGTTACTCCTGGAACTATGGCTACACCTTC.

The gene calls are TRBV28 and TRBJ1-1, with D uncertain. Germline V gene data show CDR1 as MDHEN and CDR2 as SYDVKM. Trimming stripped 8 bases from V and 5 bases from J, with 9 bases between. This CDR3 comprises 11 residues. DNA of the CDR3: TGTGCCAGCCCGCTCAGGACTGAAGCTTTCTTT. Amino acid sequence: CASPLRTEAFF.

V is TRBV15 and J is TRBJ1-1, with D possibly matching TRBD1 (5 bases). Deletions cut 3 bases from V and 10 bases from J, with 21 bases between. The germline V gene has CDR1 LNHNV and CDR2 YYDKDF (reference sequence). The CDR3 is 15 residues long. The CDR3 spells CATSRDYQGSPGAFF. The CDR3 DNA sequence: TGTGCCACCAGCAGGGACTATCAGGGAAGCCCGGGAGCTTTCTTT.

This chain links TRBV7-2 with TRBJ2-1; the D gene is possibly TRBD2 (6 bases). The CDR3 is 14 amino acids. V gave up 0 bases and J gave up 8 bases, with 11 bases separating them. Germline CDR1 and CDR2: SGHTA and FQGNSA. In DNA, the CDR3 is TGTGCCAGCAGCTTAGCGTTGCGCGGGGATGAGCAGTTCTTC. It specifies CASSLALRGDEQFF.

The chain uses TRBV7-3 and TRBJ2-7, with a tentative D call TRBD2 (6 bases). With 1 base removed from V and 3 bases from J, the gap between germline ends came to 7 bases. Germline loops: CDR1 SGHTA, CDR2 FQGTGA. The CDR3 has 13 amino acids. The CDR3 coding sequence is TGTGCCAGCAGCTTAATCGGGGGCTACGAGCAGTACTTC. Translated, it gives CASSLIGGYEQYF.

The CDR3 DNA reads TGTGCCAGCAGCAAAGTAGGGGGGGACAGGAACACCGGGGAGCTGTTTTTT. It specifies CASSKVGGDRNTGELFF. The chain uses TRBV21-1 and TRBJ2-2. TRBV21-1 is shown as a pseudogene. The CDR3 extends over 17 amino acids.